The following is a T cell receptor beta chain sequence with its context. The V end was cut by 1 base, the J end by 0 bases, with 17 bases between. Germline V gene sequence: CDR1 SGHRS, CDR2 YFSETQ. This CDR3 is 18 amino acids long. The record originates from a study of blood T cell repertoires in COVID-19. Whole-study context: Whether acute or convalescent, the COVID-19 samples came from the United States, Italy and Spain.

Clones were read by immunoSEQ multiplex PCR, and TCRdb kept only the in-frame ones, dropping some. The sample yields about 220,000 clones, approximately 78% seen once. This receptor was obtained from a woman between 65 and 79 years old with COVID-19, enrolled during active disease. The chain employs TRBV5-1 and TRBJ1-3; D unresolved. The sequenced sample consisted of peripheral blood. The CDR3 DNA follows: TGCGCCAGCAGCTTGAGGCCACAACAGCAGTACTCTGGAAACACCATATATTTT. It encodes CASSLRPQQQYSGNTIYF.